Sequencing of this T cell receptor beta chain was carried out in a study of shared clonotypes between healthy human individuals. This CDR3 comprises 14 residues. Germline CDR1 is MNHEY and CDR2 is SMNVEV (reference sequence). V lost 5 bases to trimming and J lost 0 bases, with 8 bases between them. Clones were sequenced by immunoSEQ multiplex PCR, and TCRdb holds only the in-frame ones, with some missing. The table has about 2 million clones, approximately 94% seen once. Terminally differentiated effector memory CD45RA+ cells were excluded by CCR7 positive selection of CD45RO-negative cells. This TCR was sampled from a man aged 18 to 35 in good health. Sample: naive CD8+ T cells sorted from blood. The genes are TRBV27 and TRBJ2-4; D call uncertain. CDR3: CASSPTLAKNIQYF. In nucleotides, the CDR3 is TGTGCCAGCAGTCCAACACTAGCCAAAAACATTCAGTACTTC.